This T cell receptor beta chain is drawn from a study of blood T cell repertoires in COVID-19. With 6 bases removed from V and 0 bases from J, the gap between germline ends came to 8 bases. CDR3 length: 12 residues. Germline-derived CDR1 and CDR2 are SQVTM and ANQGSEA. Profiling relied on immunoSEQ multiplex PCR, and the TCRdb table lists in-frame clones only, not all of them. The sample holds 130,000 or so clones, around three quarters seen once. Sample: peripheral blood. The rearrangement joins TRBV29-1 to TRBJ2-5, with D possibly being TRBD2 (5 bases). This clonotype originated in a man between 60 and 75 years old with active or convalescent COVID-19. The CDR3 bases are TGCAGCGTGAGGGTGTACCAAGAGACCCAGTACTTC. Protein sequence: CSVRVYQETQYF.